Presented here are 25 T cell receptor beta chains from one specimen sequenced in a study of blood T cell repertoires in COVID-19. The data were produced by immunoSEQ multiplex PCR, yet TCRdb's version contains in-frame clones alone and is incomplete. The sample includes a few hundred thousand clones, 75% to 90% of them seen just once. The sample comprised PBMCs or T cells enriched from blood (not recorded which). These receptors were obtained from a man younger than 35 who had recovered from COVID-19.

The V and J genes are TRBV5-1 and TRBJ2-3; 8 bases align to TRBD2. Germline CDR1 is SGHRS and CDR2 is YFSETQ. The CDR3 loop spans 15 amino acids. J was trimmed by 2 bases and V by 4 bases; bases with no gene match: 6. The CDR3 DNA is TGCGCCAGCAGCCCAATAGCGGGGAACACAGATACGCAGTATTTT. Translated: CASSPIAGNTDTQYF.

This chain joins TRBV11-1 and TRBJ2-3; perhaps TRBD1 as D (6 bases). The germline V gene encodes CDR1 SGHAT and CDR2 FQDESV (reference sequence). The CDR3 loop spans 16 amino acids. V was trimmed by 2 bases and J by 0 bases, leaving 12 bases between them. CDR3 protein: CASSLTRGPSTDTQYF. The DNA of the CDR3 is TGTGCCAGCAGCTTAACCAGGGGCCCTAGCACAGATACGCAGTATTTT.

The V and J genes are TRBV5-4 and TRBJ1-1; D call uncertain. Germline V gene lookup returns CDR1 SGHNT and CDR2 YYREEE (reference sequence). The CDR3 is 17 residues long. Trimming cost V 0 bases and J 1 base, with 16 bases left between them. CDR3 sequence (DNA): TGTGCCAGCAGCTTGGCCGGACTGGGTCGAGGGAACACTGAAGCTTTCTTT. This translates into CASSLAGLGRGNTEAFF.

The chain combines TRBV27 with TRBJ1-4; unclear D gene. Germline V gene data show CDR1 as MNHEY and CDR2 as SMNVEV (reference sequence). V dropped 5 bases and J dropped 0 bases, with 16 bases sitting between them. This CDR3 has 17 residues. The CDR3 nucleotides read TGTGCCAGCAGTCCATCCCCCAACTTAGCAACTAATGAAAAACTGTTTTTT. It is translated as CASSPSPNLATNEKLFF.

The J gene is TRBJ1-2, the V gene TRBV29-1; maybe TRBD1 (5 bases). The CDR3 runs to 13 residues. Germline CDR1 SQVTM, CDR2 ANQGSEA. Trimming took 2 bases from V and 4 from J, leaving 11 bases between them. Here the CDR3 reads CSVEYDSSYGYTF. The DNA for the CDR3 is TGCAGCGTTGAATACGACAGCTCCTATGGCTACACCTTC.

CDR3 loop: CASSLNRANSPLHF. Here the CDR3 DNA reads TGTGCCAGCAGCTTGAACAGGGCAAATTCACCCCTCCACTTT. The chain combines TRBV5-4 with TRBJ1-6; D might be TRBD1 (6 bases). Germline V lookup: CDR1 SGHNT, CDR2 YYREEE (reference sequence). The CDR3 is made up of 14 amino acids. The V gene lost 1 base and the J gene lost 7 bases, with 9 bases spanning the gap.

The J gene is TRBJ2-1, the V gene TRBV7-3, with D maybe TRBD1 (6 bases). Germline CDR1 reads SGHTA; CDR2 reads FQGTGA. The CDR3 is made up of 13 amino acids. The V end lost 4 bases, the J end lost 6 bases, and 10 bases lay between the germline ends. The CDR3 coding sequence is TGTGCCAGCAGCTCCTTAGGGGGCAATGAGCAGTTCTTC. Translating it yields CASSSLGGNEQFF.

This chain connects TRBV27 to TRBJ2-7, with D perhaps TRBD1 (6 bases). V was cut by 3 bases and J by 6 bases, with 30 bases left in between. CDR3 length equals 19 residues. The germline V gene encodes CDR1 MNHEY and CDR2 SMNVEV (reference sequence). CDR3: CASSFLLTPPGQRFSEQYF. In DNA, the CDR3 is TGTGCCAGCAGTTTTCTTCTCACCCCTCCGGGACAAAGGTTCTCCGAGCAGTACTTC.

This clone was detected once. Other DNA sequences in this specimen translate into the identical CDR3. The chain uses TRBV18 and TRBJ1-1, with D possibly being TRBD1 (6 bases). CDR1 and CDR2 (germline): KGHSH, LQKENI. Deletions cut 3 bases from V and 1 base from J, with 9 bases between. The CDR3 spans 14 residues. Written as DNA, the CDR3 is TGTGCCAGCTCACCGACGACAGGGAACACTGAAGCTTTCTTT. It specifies CASSPTTGNTEAFF.

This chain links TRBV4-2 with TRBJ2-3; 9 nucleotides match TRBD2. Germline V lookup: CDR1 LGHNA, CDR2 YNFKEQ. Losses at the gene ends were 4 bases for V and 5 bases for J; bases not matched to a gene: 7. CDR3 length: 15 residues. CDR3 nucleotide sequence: TGTGCCAGCAGCCGGACTAGCGCGGTGGTAGATACGCAGTATTTT. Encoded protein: CASSRTSAVVDTQYF.

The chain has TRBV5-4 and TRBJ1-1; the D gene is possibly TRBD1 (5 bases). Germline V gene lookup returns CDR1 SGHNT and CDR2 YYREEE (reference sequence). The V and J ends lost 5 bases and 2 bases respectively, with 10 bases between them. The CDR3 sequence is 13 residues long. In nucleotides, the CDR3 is TGTGCCAGCAGTTACGACAGTAACACTGAAGCTTTCTTT. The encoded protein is CASSYDSNTEAFF. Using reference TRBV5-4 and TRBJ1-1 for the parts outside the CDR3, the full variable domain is ETGVTQSPTHLIKTRGQQVTLRCSSQSGHNTVSWYQQALGQGPQFIFQYYREEENGRGNFPPRFSGLQFPNYSSELNVNALELDDSALYLCASSYDSNTEAFFGQGTRLTVV.

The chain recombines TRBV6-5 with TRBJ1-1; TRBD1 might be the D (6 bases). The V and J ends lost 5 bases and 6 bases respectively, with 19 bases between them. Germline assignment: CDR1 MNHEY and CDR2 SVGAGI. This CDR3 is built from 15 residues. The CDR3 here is CASSPGSTGRPEAFF. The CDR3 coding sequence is TGTGCCAGCAGTCCGGGATCGACAGGACGTCCTGAAGCTTTCTTT.

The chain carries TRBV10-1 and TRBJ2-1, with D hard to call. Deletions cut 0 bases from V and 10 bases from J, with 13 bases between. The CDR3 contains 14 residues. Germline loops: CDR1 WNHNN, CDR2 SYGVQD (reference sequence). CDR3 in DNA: TGCGCCAGCAGTGAGTCGTTCGAGCCTATAGAGCAGTTCTTC. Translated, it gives CASSESFEPIEQFF.

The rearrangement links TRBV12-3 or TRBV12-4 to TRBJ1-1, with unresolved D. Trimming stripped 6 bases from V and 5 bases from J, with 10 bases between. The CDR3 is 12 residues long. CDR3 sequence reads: CASSPVLTEAFF. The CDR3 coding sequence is TGTGCCAGCAGCCCCGTCTTGACTGAAGCTTTCTTT.

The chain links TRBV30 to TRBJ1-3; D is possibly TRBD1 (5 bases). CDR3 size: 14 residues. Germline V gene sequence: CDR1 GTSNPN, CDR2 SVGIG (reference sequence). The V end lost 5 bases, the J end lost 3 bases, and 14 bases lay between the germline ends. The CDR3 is CAWDQGSLGNTIYF. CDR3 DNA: TGTGCCTGGGATCAGGGTTCTCTTGGAAACACCATATATTTT.

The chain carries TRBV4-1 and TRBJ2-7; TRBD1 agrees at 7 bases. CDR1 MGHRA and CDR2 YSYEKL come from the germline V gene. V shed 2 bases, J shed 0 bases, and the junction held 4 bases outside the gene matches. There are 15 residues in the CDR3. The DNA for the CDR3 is TGCGCCAGCAGCCAACCGGGACAGAGCTCCTACGAGCAGTACTTC. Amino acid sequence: CASSQPGQSSYEQYF.

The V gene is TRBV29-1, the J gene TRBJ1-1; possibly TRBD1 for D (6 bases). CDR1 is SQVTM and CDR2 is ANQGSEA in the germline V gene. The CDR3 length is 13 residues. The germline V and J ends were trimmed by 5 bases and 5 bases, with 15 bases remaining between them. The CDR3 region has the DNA TGCAGCGTTCAACAGGGTATGGGGACTGAAGCTTTCTTT. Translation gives CSVQQGMGTEAFF.

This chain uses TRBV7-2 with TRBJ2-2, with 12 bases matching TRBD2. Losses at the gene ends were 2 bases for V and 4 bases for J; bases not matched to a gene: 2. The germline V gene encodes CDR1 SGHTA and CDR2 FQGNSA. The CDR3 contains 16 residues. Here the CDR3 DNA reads TGTGCCAGCAGCTTACTAGCGGGAGGGGTCACCGGGGAGCTGTTTTTT. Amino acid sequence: CASSLLAGGVTGELFF.

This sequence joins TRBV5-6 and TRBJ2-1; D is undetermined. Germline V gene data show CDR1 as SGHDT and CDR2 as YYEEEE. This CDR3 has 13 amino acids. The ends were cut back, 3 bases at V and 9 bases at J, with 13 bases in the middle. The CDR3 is CASSSVSSGEQFF. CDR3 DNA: TGTGCCAGCAGCTCCGTATCGTCCGGTGAGCAGTTCTTC.

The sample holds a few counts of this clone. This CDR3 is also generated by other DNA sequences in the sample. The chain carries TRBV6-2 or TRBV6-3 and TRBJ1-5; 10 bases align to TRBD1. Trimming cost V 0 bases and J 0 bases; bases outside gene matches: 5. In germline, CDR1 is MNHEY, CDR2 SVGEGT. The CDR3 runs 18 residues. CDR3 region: CASSYSRDRGYSNQPQHF. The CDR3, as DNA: TGTGCCAGCAGTTACTCCCGGGACAGGGGATATAGCAATCAGCCCCAGCATTTT.

The CDR3 DNA reads TGTGCCAGCAGCGCCCAGGAGAACACCGGGGAGCTGTTTTTT. Translation gives CASSAQENTGELFF. The chain uses TRBV6-4 and TRBJ2-2, with D unclear. V lost 6 bases, J lost 1 base, and 9 bases lay in between. The CDR3 totals 14 residues. The germline gives CDR1 MRHNA, CDR2 SNTAGT.

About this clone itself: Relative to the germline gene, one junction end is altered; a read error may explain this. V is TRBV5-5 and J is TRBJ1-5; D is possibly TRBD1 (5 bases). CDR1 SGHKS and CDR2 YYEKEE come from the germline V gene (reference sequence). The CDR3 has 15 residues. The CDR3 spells CASSLGLVSNQPQHF. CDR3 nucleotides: TGTGCCAGCAGTTTGGGACTCGTAAGCAATCAGCCCCAGCATTTT.

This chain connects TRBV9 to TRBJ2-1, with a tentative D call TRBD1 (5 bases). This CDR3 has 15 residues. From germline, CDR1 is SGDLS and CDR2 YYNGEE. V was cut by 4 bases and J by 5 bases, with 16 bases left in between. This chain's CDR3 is CASSPGGAKDNEQFF. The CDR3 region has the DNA TGTGCCAGCAGCCCTGGTGGGGCCAAGGACAATGAGCAGTTCTTC.

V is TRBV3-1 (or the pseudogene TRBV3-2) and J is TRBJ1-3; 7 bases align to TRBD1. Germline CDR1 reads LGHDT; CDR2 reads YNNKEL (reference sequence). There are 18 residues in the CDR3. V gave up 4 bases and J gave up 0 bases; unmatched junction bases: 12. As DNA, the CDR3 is TGTGCCAGCAGCCGGACAGGTTACACTGGGAGCTCTGGAAACACCATATATTTT. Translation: CASSRTGYTGSSGNTIYF.

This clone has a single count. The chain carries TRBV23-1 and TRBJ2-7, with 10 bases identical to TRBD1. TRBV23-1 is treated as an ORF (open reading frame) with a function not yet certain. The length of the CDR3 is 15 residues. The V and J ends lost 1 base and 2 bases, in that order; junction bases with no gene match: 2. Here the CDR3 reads CASSQLGQGPYEQYF. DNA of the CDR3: TGCGCCAGCAGTCAATTGGGACAGGGGCCCTACGAGCAGTACTTC.